This T cell receptor beta chain was identified during a study of glioma-infiltrating T cells after dendritic cell vaccination (dated by TCRdb to the mid-2010s). Broadly, across the study: Of the roughly 15 glioblastoma patients in the cohort, all drawn from Phase I and II dendritic cell vaccination trials, 9 were newly diagnosed and 6 had recurrent disease. Autologous tumor lysate-pulsed dendritic cell vaccination was administered to the patients between the early 2000s and the early 2010s. The vaccine consisted of monocyte-derived dendritic cells cultured less than eight days with IL-4 and GM-CSF, then pulsed overnight with autologous tumor lysate. Patients received three intradermal dendritic cell vaccine injections at biweekly intervals in the arm below the axilla. In glioblastoma patients vaccinated with dendritic cells, deep sequencing of TCR beta CDR3 regions served to measure the amount of tumor-infiltrating lymphocytes and to compare repertoires between tumor and blood. Survival after dendritic cell vaccination was correlated with TCR sequencing metrics such as TIL content and the overlap between tumor and blood repertoires. Overall results and qualifications from the work: TCR clonality showed no direct relationship with survival, which suggests that a diverse polyclonal response may matter. The three-group TCR overlap response model was described as speculative and requiring prospective validation. The cohort was small and heterogeneous, and full blood and tumor sets were available for few patients, with initial-recurrent tumor pairs available for even fewer patients. After dendritic cell vaccination, a higher estimated pretreatment TIL content predicted longer time to progression and overall survival.

Explained via the paper, the time point label denotes: after dendritic cell vaccination, including at tumor progression/relapse. Patients were selected for having adequate residual fresh-frozen tumor tissue and more than two years of available survival data. Although molecular status otherwise differed among the glioblastoma patients, no patient had an isocitrate dehydrogenase mutation. PBMC were collected before vaccination, two weeks after the third vaccination, and at tumor progression if progression occurred. The Qiagen DNeasy Blood extraction Kit was used for extraction of genomic DNA. Using the immunoSEQ assay, TCRB CDR3 regions were amplified from around 2 micrograms of genomic DNA, or from all available DNA when less than that was on hand. The multiplex PCR relied on 60 forward primers for TCR V beta segments and 13 reverse primers for J beta segments. Synthetic control templates were spiked into each sample at limiting dilution to estimate reads per starting template. The Illumina HiSeq System generated sequencing reads of 87 bp. The authors processed their data as follows. PCR and sequencing errors were removed by a nearest neighbor algorithm that merged closely related sequences. TCR overlap was measured as the percentage of unique tumor TCR beta sequences that were also present in the peripheral blood of the same patient. TCRdb holds this immuneACCESS table with in-frame rearrangements only. Some clones are missing; in checked studies, unresolved V genes explain under half, and the rest has no known cause. The V and J calls and the clone size are those of that table, but D and trimming were determined from the DNA. For this sample the table gives just under 60,000 clones, of which about four fifths were detected only once. The ten largest account for approximately 14% of the sample.

At the junction V is shortened by 5 bases and J by 0 bases; bases outside the gene matches: 8. CDR1 and CDR2, per the germline V gene, are SNHLY and FYNNEI. Reading from cysteine to phenylalanine, the CDR3 counts 16 amino acids. The CDR3 DNA has 48 bases and is translated from base 1. Of note for this clone: Its specific antigen is unknown. Base quality data are lacking; no much larger clone is found one base away.

This clonotype originated in a human donor with glioblastoma. The sequences come from blood, collected after dendritic cell vaccination. The chain couples TRBV2 to TRBJ2-7, with 9 bases aligning to TRBD2. The CDR3 corresponds to CASSLGTSSRSYEQYF. The sequence in DNA is TGTGCCAGCAGTCTCGGGACTAGCTCCCGCTCCTACGAGCAGTACTTC.